The 19 T cell receptor beta chains given below trace back to one sample, sequenced in a study of blood T cell repertoires in COVID-19. Data came from immunoSEQ multiplex PCR; TCRdb stores just in-frame clones and leaves some out. The sample lists about 250,000 clones, 85% to 90% seen once, with 1.5% to 2% in the top ten. Sequences were obtained from PBMCs or T cells enriched from blood (not recorded which). The receptors stem from a woman in her forties or fifties who had recovered from COVID-19.

The CDR3: CASSPPEQGYYGYTF. The DNA of the CDR3 is TGTGCCAGCAGCCCCCCCGAACAGGGATACTATGGCTACACCTTC. This chain joins TRBV3-1 (or the pseudogene TRBV3-2) and TRBJ1-2; TRBD1 is a possible D gene (6 bases). CDR3 length: 15 residues. Trimming took 4 bases from V and 3 from J, leaving 15 bases between them. Per germline, CDR1 LGHDT and CDR2 YNNKEL (reference sequence).

The chain links TRBV19 to TRBJ1-2; D possibly corresponds to TRBD1 (5 bases). Germline V lookup: CDR1 LNHDA, CDR2 SQIVND (reference sequence). The ends were cut back, 4 bases at V and 8 bases at J, with 14 bases in the middle. This CDR3 region has 13 residues. The CDR3 nucleotides are TGTGCCAGTAGTAAAGAGGGGCCCAGGGGCTACACCTTC. Translation gives CASSKEGPRGYTF.

The rearrangement uses TRBV7-2 and TRBJ2-1; 7 bases align to TRBD2. Germline V gene lookup returns CDR1 SGHTA and CDR2 FQGNSA. With 5 bases clipped from V and 6 bases from J, the junction kept 7 bases outside the gene matches. The CDR3 totals 14 residues. CDR3 nucleotides: TGTGCCAGCAGCCCCCACCCGGGGGGCAATGAGCAGTTCTTC. It specifies CASSPHPGGNEQFF.

The gene calls are TRBV5-6 and TRBJ2-7; TRBD1 matches at 9 bases. The germline CDR1 and CDR2 sequences are SGHDT and YYEEEE. The CDR3 totals 14 residues. Trimming at V came to 0 bases and at J to 2 bases, leaving 0 bases not matched to a gene. The DNA of the CDR3 is TGTGCCAGCAGCTTGGGACAGGGGGCCTACGAGCAGTACTTC. It encodes CASSLGQGAYEQYF.

Details on this clone: Other DNA sequences in this sample translate to the same CDR3. This chain joins TRBV28 and TRBJ1-1, with 8 positions matching TRBD1. The CDR3 sequence is 15 residues long. The V gene's germline CDR1 is MDHEN and CDR2 SYDVKM. After removal of 5 bases from V and 4 bases from J, the junction contained 9 bases not matched to a gene. CDR3 residues: CASSLGGTGGTEAFF. CDR3 DNA: TGTGCCAGCAGTCTAGGGGGGACAGGAGGCACTGAAGCTTTCTTT. Variable domain in full (rest from reference TRBV28 and TRBJ1-1): DVKVTQSSRYLVKRTGEKVFLECVQDMDHENMFWYRQDPGLGLRLIYFSYDVKMKEKGDIPEGYSVSREKKERFSLILESASTNQTSMYLCASSLGGTGGTEAFFGQGTRLTVV.

The chain joins TRBV19 to TRBJ2-2, with D hard to call. V gave up 5 bases and J gave up 6 bases, with 10 bases separating them. Germline assignment: CDR1 LNHDA and CDR2 SQIVND (reference sequence). The CDR3 totals 13 residues. In nucleotides, the CDR3 is TGTGCCAGTAGTGTTCGTGTGTCCGGGGAGCTGTTTTTT. Protein: CASSVRVSGELFF.

The chain employs TRBV27 and TRBJ2-1, with 8 bases fitting TRBD1. The V segment lost 4 bases and the J segment 12 bases; nucleotides outside the gene matches: 5. Per germline, CDR1 MNHEY and CDR2 SMNVEV (reference sequence). CDR3 length: 12 residues. Here the CDR3 reads CASSSQDRGQFF. DNA of the CDR3: TGTGCCAGCAGTTCCCAAGACAGGGGGCAGTTCTTC.

The chain joins TRBV5-4 to TRBJ2-3; TRBD2 matches 8 bases. With 7 bases clipped from V and 1 base from J, the junction kept 5 bases outside the gene matches. The germline V gene encodes CDR1 SGHNT and CDR2 YYREEE (reference sequence). CDR3 length: 14 amino acids. CDR3 loop: CASRREVRTDTQYF. DNA for the CDR3: TGTGCCAGCCGGCGGGAGGTTCGCACAGATACGCAGTATTTT.

This chain connects TRBV19 to TRBJ1-1, with 11 bases matching TRBD1. Germline V gene sequence: CDR1 LNHDA, CDR2 SQIVND (reference sequence). This CDR3 has 15 residues. Trimming at V came to 7 bases and at J to 3 bases, leaving 7 bases not matched to a gene. The CDR3 DNA reads TGTGCCAGTACTCGGACAGGGGGCTTCGACACTGAAGCTTTCTTT. The encoded protein is CASTRTGGFDTEAFF.

This clone has more than one count but fewer than ten. The rearrangement joins TRBV9 to TRBJ1-5, with TRBD1 matching over 7 bases. The CDR3 loop spans 14 amino acids. After removal of 4 bases from V and 6 bases from J, the junction contained 7 bases not matched to a gene. Per the germline V gene, CDR1 is SGDLS and CDR2 is YYNGEE. The CDR3 region is CASSPRQGGQPQHF. The CDR3 nucleotides read TGTGCCAGCAGCCCAAGACAGGGAGGTCAGCCCCAGCATTTT.

The V gene is TRBV27, the J gene TRBJ2-1, with TRBD1 identical over 12 bases. Losses at the gene ends were 4 bases for V and 8 bases for J; bases not matched to a gene: 9. The germline V gene encodes CDR1 MNHEY and CDR2 SMNVEV (reference sequence). The CDR3 totals 16 residues. The DNA for the CDR3 is TGTGCCAGCAGTTACCGACTGGGGACAGGGGGCGATGAGCAGTTCTTC. Protein sequence: CASSYRLGTGGDEQFF.

This clone was picked up one time. The chain recombines TRBV9 with TRBJ2-1; D uncertain. Germline V gives CDR1 SGDLS, CDR2 YYNGEE. V lost 1 base to trimming and J lost 7 bases, with 18 bases between them. The CDR3 is 16 residues long. CDR3 amino acids: CASSVLAALPSNEQFF. The DNA of the CDR3 is TGTGCCAGCAGCGTACTGGCAGCACTACCCTCGAATGAGCAGTTCTTC. Full variable domain (rest looked up from reference TRBV9 and TRBJ2-1): DSGVTQTPKHLITATGQRVTLRCSPRSGDLSVYWYQQSLDQGLQFLIQYYNGEERAKGNILERFSAQQFPDLHSELNLSSLELGDSALYFCASSVLAALPSNEQFFGPGTRLTVL.

CDR3 DNA sequence: TGTGCCAGCTCACCACCTCCGGGACAGAACACTGAAGCTTTCTTT. Residues: CASSPPPGQNTEAFF. The V gene is TRBV18, the J gene TRBJ1-1; D might be TRBD1 (6 bases). Trimming cost V 0 bases and J 1 base, with 9 bases left between them. This CDR3 has 15 amino acids. CDR1 is KGHSH, CDR2 LQKENI, per germline.

This clone appeared a few times. The rearrangement uses TRBV4-1 and TRBJ1-5, with a tentative D call TRBD1 (5 bases). The CDR3 contains 15 residues. Germline CDR1 reads MGHRA; CDR2 reads YSYEKL. V was clipped by 1 base and J by 7 bases, with 14 bases between them. CDR3 sequence reads: CASSQVYSGAQPQHF. The CDR3 nucleotides read TGCGCCAGCAGCCAAGTTTACTCTGGGGCCCAGCCCCAGCATTTT.

This clone was seen just once. J is TRBJ2-7 and V is TRBV15; D may be TRBD1 (6 bases). V gave up 3 bases and J gave up 6 bases, with 12 bases separating them. The CDR3 consists of 13 residues. CDR1 is LNHNV, CDR2 YYDKDF, per germline (reference sequence). This chain's CDR3 is CATSSNQGPEQYF. The CDR3 coding sequence is TGTGCCACCAGCAGCAATCAGGGGCCCGAGCAGTACTTC.

This sequence joins TRBV6-2 or TRBV6-3 and TRBJ2-1, with 11 bases identical to TRBD2. V was clipped by 5 bases and J by 3 bases; unmatched bases: 3. This CDR3 is 15 amino acids long. CDR1 is MNHEY, CDR2 SVGEGT, per germline. The CDR3 protein is CASSKTSGNYNEQFF. Written as DNA, the CDR3 is TGTGCCAGCAGTAAGACTAGCGGGAACTACAATGAGCAGTTCTTC.

This chain joins TRBV25-1 and TRBJ2-1, with 7 positions matching TRBD1. From germline, CDR1 is MGHDK and CDR2 SYGVNS. The CDR3 extends over 15 amino acids. The ends lost 6 bases at V and 6 bases at J; junction bases unmatched: 11. The CDR3 nucleotides are TGTGCCAGCAGCGACGACAGGGCGGGTGGCAATGAGCAGTTCTTC. Translated: CASSDDRAGGNEQFF.

The gene calls are TRBV5-1 and TRBJ1-2; 7 nucleotides align to TRBD1. Germline trimming cut 0 bases from V and 7 bases from J; bases unmatched to any gene: 6. Per germline, CDR1 SGHRS and CDR2 YFSETQ. This CDR3 has 14 amino acids. CDR3 in DNA: TGCGCCAGCAGCTTGGACGACAGGGCTGGTGGCTACACCTTC. Its protein product is CASSLDDRAGGYTF.

The rearrangement links TRBV28 to TRBJ1-2; 7 bases align to TRBD1. The CDR3 contains 14 residues. In germline, CDR1 is MDHEN, CDR2 SYDVKM. V lost 5 bases to trimming and J lost 7 bases; unmatched junction nucleotides: 10. CDR3 nucleotide sequence: TGTGCCAGCAGTACCATTGGGCAGGGGGGTGGCTACACCTTC. Translation gives CASSTIGQGGGYTF.